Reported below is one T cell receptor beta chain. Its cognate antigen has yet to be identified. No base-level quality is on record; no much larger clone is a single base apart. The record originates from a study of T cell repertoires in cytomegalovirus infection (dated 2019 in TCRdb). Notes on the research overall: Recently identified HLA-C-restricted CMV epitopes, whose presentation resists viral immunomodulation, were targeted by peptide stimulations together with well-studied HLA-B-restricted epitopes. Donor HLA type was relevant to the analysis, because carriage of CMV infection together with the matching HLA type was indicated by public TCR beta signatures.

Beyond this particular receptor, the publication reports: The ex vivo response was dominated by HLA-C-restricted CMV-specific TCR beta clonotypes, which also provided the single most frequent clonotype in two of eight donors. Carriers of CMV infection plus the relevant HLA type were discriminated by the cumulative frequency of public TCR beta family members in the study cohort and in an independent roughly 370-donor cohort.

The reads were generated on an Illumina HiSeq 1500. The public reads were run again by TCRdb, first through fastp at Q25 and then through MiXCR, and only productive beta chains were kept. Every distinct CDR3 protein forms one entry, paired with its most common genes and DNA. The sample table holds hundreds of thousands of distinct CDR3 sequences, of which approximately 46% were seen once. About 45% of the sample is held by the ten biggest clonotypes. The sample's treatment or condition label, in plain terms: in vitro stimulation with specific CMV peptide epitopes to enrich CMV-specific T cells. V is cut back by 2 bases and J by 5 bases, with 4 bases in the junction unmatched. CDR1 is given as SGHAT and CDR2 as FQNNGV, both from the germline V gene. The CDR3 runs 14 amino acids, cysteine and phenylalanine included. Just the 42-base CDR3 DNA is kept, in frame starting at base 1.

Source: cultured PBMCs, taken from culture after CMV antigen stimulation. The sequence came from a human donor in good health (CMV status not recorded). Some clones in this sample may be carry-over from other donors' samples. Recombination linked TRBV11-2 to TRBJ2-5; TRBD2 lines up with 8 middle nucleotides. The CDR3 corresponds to CASSLSPGGETQYF. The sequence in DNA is TGTGCCAGCAGCTTATCTCCGGGAGGGGAGACCCAGTACTTC.